These T cell receptor beta chains were read from a single sample in a study of cytomegalovirus exposure and HLA in healthy donors. Method: immunoSEQ multiplex PCR; TCRdb's copy keeps in-frame clones and lacks some. The sample has more than 95,000 clones, about 80% seen once. Sequenced sample: PBMCs. The receptors stem from a man aged 18 to 30 in good health and CMV-seronegative. Both conserved end residues are trimmed from each CDR3. The order of the fields is CDR3 protein, clone size, V gene, J gene. Clone size appears in some rows only: once, few, many, or a class for an expanded clone.

cdr3_aa: ASSPGRDRIYTDTQY
clone_size: -
v_call: TRBV23-1
j_call: TRBJ2-3

cdr3_aa: ASSLGSGQPQH
clone_size: -
v_call: TRBV9
j_call: TRBJ1-5

cdr3_aa: ASSLLSSGNTIY
clone_size: -
v_call: TRBV6-5
j_call: TRBJ1-3

cdr3_aa: SVGGPSGGIQETQY
clone_size: -
v_call: TRBV29-1
j_call: TRBJ2-5

cdr3_aa: ASSTLTVGDTEAF
clone_size: -
v_call: TRBV5-6
j_call: TRBJ1-1

cdr3_aa: ASSFQNEKLF
clone_size: -
v_call: TRBV5-6
j_call: TRBJ1-4

cdr3_aa: ASSEAQGGIWEQY
clone_size: -
v_call: TRBV6-1
j_call: TRBJ2-7

cdr3_aa: ASSLDRYSNQPQH
clone_size: -
v_call: TRBV7-8
j_call: TRBJ1-5

cdr3_aa: ASSLAGFSTDTQY
clone_size: few
v_call: TRBV5-1
j_call: TRBJ2-3

cdr3_aa: ASSLTISVHEQY
clone_size: -
v_call: TRBV5-6
j_call: TRBJ2-7

cdr3_aa: ASSAQWNTEAF
clone_size: -
v_call: TRBV9
j_call: TRBJ1-1

cdr3_aa: ASSPRDRGPPLH
clone_size: -
v_call: TRBV6-6
j_call: TRBJ1-6

cdr3_aa: ASGFTSGGGGEQY
clone_size: -
v_call: TRBV7-2
j_call: TRBJ2-7

cdr3_aa: ASSPTVGRETQY
clone_size: once
v_call: TRBV7-2
j_call: TRBJ2-5

cdr3_aa: ASSPAGARPYEQY
clone_size: few
v_call: TRBV5-1
j_call: -

cdr3_aa: ASSQGGAGETQY
clone_size: few
v_call: TRBV9
j_call: TRBJ2-5

cdr3_aa: ASSLGVGQGVGYT
clone_size: few
v_call: TRBV7-9
j_call: TRBJ1-2

cdr3_aa: ASSHGNRGTEAF
clone_size: -
v_call: TRBV6-1
j_call: TRBJ1-1

cdr3_aa: ASSDSGLSTDTQY
clone_size: -
v_call: TRBV25-1
j_call: TRBJ2-3

cdr3_aa: ASPVRLVQETQY
clone_size: -
v_call: TRBV9
j_call: TRBJ2-5

cdr3_aa: ASSQETGRAIVDTEAF
clone_size: -
v_call: TRBV4-1
j_call: TRBJ1-1

cdr3_aa: ASSNRDSRNTEAF
clone_size: -
v_call: TRBV2
j_call: TRBJ1-1

cdr3_aa: ASSSQGLTEAF
clone_size: -
v_call: TRBV7-8
j_call: TRBJ1-1

cdr3_aa: ASSIGGVGSTEAF
clone_size: -
v_call: TRBV19
j_call: TRBJ1-1

cdr3_aa: ASRQVGGAADTQY
clone_size: -
v_call: TRBV6-1
j_call: TRBJ2-3

cdr3_aa: ASRLTQGCKRDQY
clone_size: -
v_call: TRBV11-3
j_call: TRBJ2-5

cdr3_aa: ASSIDLEDEQF
clone_size: -
v_call: TRBV19
j_call: TRBJ2-1

cdr3_aa: ASSFQDRGYEQY
clone_size: few
v_call: TRBV11-2
j_call: TRBJ2-7

cdr3_aa: ASSSGTGENIQY
clone_size: -
v_call: TRBV7-3
j_call: TRBJ2-4

cdr3_aa: ASSLGGTSGGSRAGELF
clone_size: -
v_call: TRBV11-2
j_call: TRBJ2-2

cdr3_aa: ASSSRQGTPENEQF
clone_size: -
v_call: TRBV5-7
j_call: TRBJ2-1

cdr3_aa: ASSLTFETGGGGVGNTIY
clone_size: once
v_call: TRBV7-3
j_call: TRBJ1-3

cdr3_aa: ASSSRTGGNYGYT
clone_size: -
v_call: TRBV5-4
j_call: TRBJ1-2

cdr3_aa: ASSSPPLARSPYNEQF
clone_size: -
v_call: TRBV5-1
j_call: TRBJ2-1

cdr3_aa: ASSFRQGWKETQY
clone_size: few
v_call: TRBV6-5
j_call: TRBJ2-5

cdr3_aa: ASSPLGGTGYNEQF
clone_size: -
v_call: TRBV5-1
j_call: TRBJ2-1

cdr3_aa: ASSLEVAGRTGNTIY
clone_size: -
v_call: TRBV7-6
j_call: TRBJ1-3

cdr3_aa: ASSVEGASNSPLH
clone_size: -
v_call: TRBV6-4
j_call: TRBJ1-6

cdr3_aa: ASSLASAGELLMKRLF
clone_size: -
v_call: TRBV5-1
j_call: TRBJ1-4

cdr3_aa: ASTRQGEKLF
clone_size: -
v_call: TRBV2
j_call: TRBJ1-4

cdr3_aa: ATSRDSNEKLF
clone_size: -
v_call: TRBV15
j_call: TRBJ1-4

cdr3_aa: ASSGSQGARGEQY
clone_size: -
v_call: TRBV5-1
j_call: TRBJ2-7

cdr3_aa: ATQEREYTGELF
clone_size: -
v_call: TRBV19
j_call: TRBJ2-2

cdr3_aa: ASSQGTGGGNTIY
clone_size: -
v_call: TRBV7-9
j_call: TRBJ1-3

cdr3_aa: ASSPWTGINEQF
clone_size: -
v_call: TRBV5-1
j_call: TRBJ2-1

cdr3_aa: ASSLGAADSSYEQY
clone_size: -
v_call: TRBV5-1
j_call: TRBJ2-7

cdr3_aa: ASSPSDRVYSPLH
clone_size: -
v_call: TRBV18
j_call: TRBJ1-6

cdr3_aa: ASSGGQPSGANVLT
clone_size: -
v_call: TRBV6-1
j_call: TRBJ2-6

cdr3_aa: ASSWRLNTEAF
clone_size: -
v_call: TRBV6-4
j_call: TRBJ1-1

cdr3_aa: ASSLIAGHYNEQF
clone_size: -
v_call: TRBV7-2
j_call: TRBJ2-1

cdr3_aa: ASRPSAGPKLSYEQY
clone_size: -
v_call: TRBV2
j_call: TRBJ2-7

cdr3_aa: ASSGGGRELF
clone_size: -
v_call: TRBV13
j_call: TRBJ2-2